Following are 24 T cell receptor beta chains from one sample sequenced in a study of blood T cell repertoires in COVID-19. Sequenced by immunoSEQ multiplex PCR; TCRdb stores in-frame clones only, minus some. The data show 75,000 to 100,000 clones, 83% seen once. Sequences were obtained from peripheral blood. The receptors were gathered from a woman of 80 years or more with acute or convalescent COVID-19.

The rearrangement joins TRBV2 to TRBJ2-3, with 8 bases fitting TRBD1. Trimming at V came to 6 bases and at J to 2 bases, leaving 7 bases not matched to a gene. The CDR3 spans 15 residues. Germline V CDR1 and CDR2: SNHLY, FYNNEI. The CDR3 nucleotides are TGTGCCAGCAGGTTTCTGACAGGGGCCACAGATACGCAGTATTTT. Protein: CASRFLTGATDTQYF.

The rearrangement links TRBV5-1 to TRBJ2-2; TRBD2 matches at 7 bases. This CDR3 is built from 14 residues. The V segment lost 4 bases and the J segment 7 bases; nucleotides outside the gene matches: 7. Germline V gene sequence: CDR1 SGHRS, CDR2 YFSETQ. The CDR3 coding sequence is TGCGCCAGCAGCATGCGAACGGGGGGCGGGGAGCTGTTTTTT. Amino acids: CASSMRTGGGELFF.

The V and J genes are TRBV28 and TRBJ2-7; the D is unclear. This CDR3 spans 12 amino acids. Trimming left V 6 bases short and J 1 base short, with 7 bases between. Germline CDR1 and CDR2: MDHEN and SYDVKM. CDR3 residues: CASSLASYEQYF. DNA of the CDR3: TGTGCCAGCAGCCTGGCTTCCTACGAGCAGTACTTC.

The rearrangement joins TRBV19 to TRBJ2-5; D possibly corresponds to TRBD2 (5 bases). Germline V gives CDR1 LNHDA, CDR2 SQIVND (reference sequence). The CDR3 sequence is 15 residues long. With 5 bases removed from V and 3 bases from J, the gap between germline ends came to 16 bases. The CDR3 protein is CASSPRRGGEETQYF. CDR3 bases: TGTGCCAGTAGTCCCCGCCGGGGTGGGGAAGAGACCCAGTACTTC.

This chain joins TRBV7-2 and TRBJ2-1; 11 bases fit TRBD2. CDR1 is SGHTA, CDR2 FQGNSA, per germline. The CDR3 totals 16 residues. J was trimmed by 5 bases and V by 5 bases; bases with no gene match: 8. CDR3 nucleotides: TGTGCCAGCAGCGCCACCGGGACTAGCGGTAACAATGAGCAGTTCTTC. It specifies CASSATGTSGNNEQFF.

This clone turned up a few times. The chain combines TRBV4-1 with TRBJ2-7, with a weak D call TRBD1 (5 bases). The CDR3 totals 13 residues. CDR1 and CDR2 (germline): MGHRA, YSYEKL. The V end was cut by 1 base, the J end by 3 bases, with 7 bases between. The CDR3 nucleotides read TGCGCCAGCAGCCAAGGCGGACACTACGAGCAGTACTTC. Amino acids: CASSQGGHYEQYF.

CDR3 DNA: TGTGCCAGCAGCTTAGCGGAGACAGGGGCTTACCAAGAGACCCAGTACTTC. Protein product: CASSLAETGAYQETQYF. V usage is TRBV7-8 and J usage is TRBJ2-5; TRBD1 agrees at 8 bases. Germline loops: CDR1 SGHVS, CDR2 FQNEAQ. The CDR3 consists of 17 residues. Unmatched junction bases numbered 6, after V lost 0 bases and J lost 0 bases.

With regard to this clone: The same CDR3 can be traced to other DNA sequences in this sample. The chain has TRBV5-6 and TRBJ1-2; 8 positions agree with TRBD1. Germline lookup yields CDR1 SGHDT and CDR2 YYEEEE. Germline trimming cut 3 bases from V and 3 bases from J; bases unmatched to any gene: 4. The CDR3 length is 14 residues. The CDR3 nucleotides are TGTGCCAGCAGCTCCAGGGGGCGGGACTATGGCTACACCTTC. Translating gives CASSSRGRDYGYTF.

The chain couples TRBV7-2 to TRBJ2-2; 12 bases align to TRBD2. The CDR3 length is 17 residues. The trim removed 1 base at V and 2 bases at J, leaving 2 bases unmatched. Germline V lookup: CDR1 SGHTA, CDR2 FQGNSA. This CDR3 is CASSLDGLAGNTGELFF. The CDR3 DNA is TGTGCCAGCAGCTTAGATGGACTAGCGGGAAACACCGGGGAGCTGTTTTTT.

The chain carries TRBV21-1 and TRBJ2-7; the table's D gene call, TRBD1, was not cross checked with the DNA. TRBV21-1 is deemed a pseudogene. The CDR3 has 15 residues. The CDR3 DNA reads as TGTGCCAGCAGCAAAGTTAGACCCAGGGGTGACGAGCAGTACTTC. Translated, it gives CASSKVRPRGDEQYF.

The chain combines TRBV18 with TRBJ2-1; D gene unclear. Looked up from germline, CDR1 is KGHSH and CDR2 is LQKENI. The CDR3 extends over 17 amino acids. V lost 3 bases to trimming and J lost 0 bases, with 15 bases between them. This CDR3 reads CASSPVGGASSYNEQFF. CDR3 DNA: TGTGCCAGCTCACCCGTCGGTGGTGCGTCCTCCTACAATGAGCAGTTCTTC.

This chain links TRBV15 with TRBJ1-2; 11 nucleotides align to TRBD1. Germline CDR1 reads LNHNV; CDR2 reads YYDKDF (reference sequence). V lost 2 bases to trimming and J lost 3 bases; unmatched junction nucleotides: 8. The CDR3 totals 17 residues. The CDR3 DNA follows: TGTGCCACCAGCAGACTCCTGGGACAGGGGGGCCACTATGGCTACACCTTC. Its protein is CATSRLLGQGGHYGYTF.

This clone was seen more than once but under ten times. The CDR3 sequence: CASSFDGRQPQHF. The CDR3 bases are TGTGCCAGCAGCTTCGATGGGAGGCAGCCCCAGCATTTT. The chain has TRBV7-2 and TRBJ1-5; D is ambiguous. The length of the CDR3 is 13 residues. Per germline, CDR1 SGHTA and CDR2 FQGNSA. V was shortened by 3 bases and J by 7 bases, with 10 bases between the two germline ends.

This clone has only one observation. This rearrangement joins TRBV28 to TRBJ2-7; 7 bases agree with TRBD1. This CDR3 has 15 residues. Germline CDR1 is MDHEN and CDR2 is SYDVKM. Losses at the gene ends were 3 bases for V and 6 bases for J; bases not matched to a gene: 11. The CDR3 here is CASSFSSRGGREQYF. Written as DNA, the CDR3 is TGTGCCAGCAGTTTCAGTTCTAGAGGGGGCCGCGAGCAGTACTTC.

The chain carries TRBV7-9 and TRBJ1-1; TRBD1 matches at 8 bases. In germline, CDR1 is SEHNR, CDR2 FQNEAQ (reference sequence). J lost 1 base, V lost 5 bases, and 0 bases had no gene match. The CDR3 has 13 residues. Here the CDR3 reads CASSQGANTEAFF. CDR3 in DNA: TGTGCCAGCAGCCAGGGGGCGAACACTGAAGCTTTCTTT.

The rearrangement uses TRBV11-1 and TRBJ2-3; 7 bases agree with TRBD2. V gave up 5 bases and J gave up 2 bases; unmatched junction bases: 10. Looked up from germline, CDR1 is SGHAT and CDR2 is FQDESV (reference sequence). The CDR3 totals 16 residues. CDR3 protein: CASSPEWEGTTDTQYF. The DNA of the CDR3 is TGTGCCAGCAGCCCAGAGTGGGAGGGCACCACAGATACGCAGTATTTT. Full variable domain (missing parts from reference TRBV11-1 and TRBJ2-3): EAEVAQSPRYKITEKSQAVAFWCDPISGHATLYWYRQILGQGPELLVQFQDESVVDDSQLPKDRFSAERLKGVDSTLKIQPAELGDSAMYLCASSPEWEGTTDTQYFGPGTRLTVL.

In the case of this clone: Germline is not matched at one junction end, which may reflect a read error. The chain recombines TRBV7-9 with TRBJ2-1, with 9 bases aligning to TRBD2. Germline V gene sequence: CDR1 SEHNR, CDR2 FQNEAQ (reference sequence). The CDR3 consists of 15 residues. The CDR3 protein is CASRLGAGGPSEQFF. The CDR3 DNA is TGTGCCAGCCGCTTGGGGGCGGGAGGGCCGAGTGAGCAGTTCTTC.

This chain joins TRBV5-1 and TRBJ1-5; possibly TRBD1 for D (5 bases). Germline V gives CDR1 SGHRS, CDR2 YFSETQ. V was pared by 0 bases and J by 6 bases, with 13 bases between. CDR3 length equals 15 residues. CDR3 coding DNA: TGCGCCAGCAGCTTGGAGGGGCAGGGTAGTCAGCCCCAGCATTTT. This codes for CASSLEGQGSQPQHF.

The chain employs TRBV5-4 and TRBJ2-7; 12 bases line up with TRBD2. This CDR3 has 15 residues. Trimming at V came to 0 bases and at J to 7 bases, leaving 5 bases not matched to a gene. In germline, CDR1 is SGHNT, CDR2 YYREEE (reference sequence). CDR3 nucleotides: TGTGCCAGCAGCTTGGAGGCTAGCGGGAGGGGGGAGCAGTACTTC. Translating it yields CASSLEASGRGEQYF.

This clone was picked up a small number of times. The V gene is TRBV4-2, the J gene TRBJ2-2, with 13 bases lining up with TRBD2. In germline, CDR1 is LGHNA, CDR2 YNFKEQ. Losses at the gene ends were 5 bases for V and 2 bases for J; bases not matched to a gene: 2. CDR3 length: 16 residues. CDR3 sequence: CASSVGLAGNTGELFF. The CDR3 nucleotides are TGTGCCAGCAGCGTGGGACTAGCGGGAAACACCGGGGAGCTGTTTTTT.

This chain connects TRBV6-6 to TRBJ1-2; the D gene is possibly TRBD1 (6 bases). The CDR3 has 13 residues. Germline V gene lookup returns CDR1 MNHNY and CDR2 SVGAGI (reference sequence). Deletions cut 6 bases from V and 4 bases from J, with 12 bases between. The CDR3 reads CASRPGTSYGYTF. The CDR3 DNA is TGTGCCAGCAGGCCCGGGACAAGCTATGGCTACACCTTC.

V gene TRBV6-5 combines with J gene TRBJ2-5, with D possibly being TRBD1 (6 bases). Trimming pared 6 bases from V and 5 bases from J, leaving 19 bases between. Germline CDR1 is MNHEY and CDR2 is SVGAGI. This CDR3 is built from 15 residues. CDR3 loop: CASSRTGQPEETQYF. The CDR3, as DNA: TGTGCCAGCAGCAGGACCGGACAGCCGGAGGAGACCCAGTACTTC.

This clone has only a few counts. The chain uses TRBV3-1 (or the pseudogene TRBV3-2) and TRBJ2-7; 10 nucleotides match TRBD1. Germline V gives CDR1 LGHDT, CDR2 YNNKEL (reference sequence). The CDR3 consists of 14 residues. V dropped 4 bases and J dropped 3; count of bases not matched to a gene: 3. The CDR3 spells CASSPRDRGYEQYF. CDR3 in DNA: TGTGCCAGCAGCCCCCGGGACAGGGGCTACGAGCAGTACTTC.

The J gene is TRBJ1-2, the V gene TRBV29-1; D is possibly TRBD1 (6 bases). The CDR3 runs to 12 residues. The germline V gene encodes CDR1 SQVTM and CDR2 ANQGSEA. The ends were cut back, 7 bases at V and 8 bases at J, with 17 bases in the middle. Here the CDR3 reads CSAVDSGAGYTF. CDR3 sequence (DNA): TGCAGCGCCGTGGACAGTGGGGCGGGCTACACCTTC.